The present T cell receptor beta chain was sequenced within a study of blood T cell repertoires in COVID-19. Overall study context: Specimens from acute and convalescent COVID-19 originated in the United States, Italy and Spain. Sources were T cells, B-cell-depleted T cells, or PBMCs; the material itself was cDNA or gDNA.

The authors' processing: Quantification of nucleated cells was approximated via reference gene primer amplification. Clones were read by immunoSEQ multiplex PCR, and TCRdb kept only the in-frame ones, dropping some. V, J and clone size are taken as reported in that table, and D and trimming were inferred from the DNA itself. This table has approximately 320,000 clones, roughly 90% appearing once. Enrolled during active infection, Seattle patients were then followed longitudinally. The junction had 13 bases not matched to a gene; V was cut back by 4 bases and J by 7 bases. The CDR3 is 15 residues long. The germline V gene encodes CDR1 MDHEN and CDR2 SYDVKM.

The TCR originated in a woman aged 25-40 years with COVID-19, enrolled during active disease. The genes are TRBV28 and TRBJ2-7, with 7 bases matching TRBD1. Sequenced: peripheral blood. The CDR3: CASSSRDSFGREQYF. In DNA form, the CDR3 reads TGTGCCAGCAGTTCAAGGGACAGCTTTGGCAGGGAGCAGTACTTC.